This TCR beta chain was sequenced in a study of blood T cell repertoires in COVID-19. Study details: T cells, B-cell-depleted T cells, or PBMCs supplied cDNA or gDNA.

Trimming at V came to 4 bases and at J to 12 bases, leaving 6 bases not matched to a gene. CDR1 is MNHEY, CDR2 SVGEGT, per germline. The CDR3 has 14 residues. Under the authors' procedure: Researchers report that nucleated cell counts were estimated from reference gene primer amplification. Clones were sequenced by immunoSEQ multiplex PCR, and TCRdb holds only the in-frame ones, with some missing. Clone size and the V and J calls come from that table; the DNA yielded D and trimming. The sample lists 250,000 to 350,000 clones, roughly 90% occurring once. The sample consisted of peripheral blood. This clonotype was sampled from a woman aged 30 to 39 with COVID-19, enrolled during active disease. This chain links TRBV6-2 or TRBV6-3 with TRBJ2-3; 14 nucleotides agree with TRBD2. CDR3 nucleotide sequence: TGTGCCAGCAGTTCGACGGGACTAGCGGGAGTTCAGTATTTT. Amino acid sequence: CASSSTGLAGVQYF.